Following are 17 T cell receptor beta chains from one sample sequenced in a study of vaccination and CD4 T cells after COVID-19. These receptors' antigens are unknown. Scientists ran DNA taken from cultured CD4+ T cells through the Oncomine TCR Beta short-read assay for sequencing. From the PCR reads, TCRdb called clonotypes with MiXCR, one entry per CDR3 protein. Among 20,000 to 30,000 distinct CDR3 sequences listed, 41% were seen once. Specified time point: late sampling 161 to 241 days after vaccination in three convalescent patients. Treatment: approximately nine-day PBMC culture with coronavirus spike peptide pools or control peptides (ViraFEST assay). This specimen was CD4+ T cells from blood, cultured in vitro, taken about 7 months after SARS-CoV-2 vaccination. The source is a human donor who had recovered from COVID-19.

This clonotype appeared a few times. This chain joins TRBV2 and TRBJ1-5; D not certain. The CDR3 spans 14 residues. Looked up from germline, CDR1 is SNHLY and CDR2 is FYNNEI. Trimming pared 6 bases from V and 15 bases from J, leaving 24 bases between. The CDR3 region is CASRTTPTDPDGHF. CDR3 DNA: TGTGCCAGCAGGACCACGCCCACAGATCCTGACGGGCATTTT.

J is TRBJ2-1 and V is TRBV29-1; TRBD2 aligns across 10 bases. This CDR3 region has 16 residues. Germline loops: CDR1 SQVTM, CDR2 ANQGSEA. Trimming cost V 4 bases and J 2 bases; bases outside gene matches: 8. In nucleotides, the CDR3 is TGCAGCGTTGTCCCTAGCGGGAGAATCGCCTACAATGAGCAGTTCTTC. Protein: CSVVPSGRIAYNEQFF.

V usage is TRBV7-6 and J usage is TRBJ1-1; D call uncertain. This CDR3 comprises 14 residues. V was pared by 4 bases and J by 1 base, with 10 bases between. Germline V gives CDR1 SGHVS, CDR2 FNYEAQ. CDR3 region: CASSSYNSNTEAFF. The CDR3 nucleotides are TGTGCCAGCAGCTCCTATAACTCGAACACTGAAGCTTTCTTT.

This clonotype was recorded once. The chain recombines TRBV6-1 with TRBJ2-7; tentatively, D is TRBD1 (6 bases). Germline-derived CDR1 and CDR2 are MNHNS and SASEGT. The CDR3 is made up of 15 amino acids. Trimming left V 3 bases short and J 2 bases short, with 14 bases between. DNA of the CDR3: TGTGCCAGCAGTGAGGGGACATCGCCGGCCTACGAGCAGTACTTC. Protein sequence: CASSEGTSPAYEQYF.

This chain joins TRBV20-1 and TRBJ2-5; D possibly corresponds to TRBD2 (5 bases). This CDR3 comprises 12 residues. V was shortened by 1 base and J by 6 bases, with 9 bases between the two germline ends. Per the germline V gene, CDR1 is DFQATT and CDR2 is SNEGSKA (reference sequence). Here the CDR3 reads CSARVEVQTQYF. CDR3 bases: TGCAGTGCTAGAGTGGAGGTCCAGACCCAGTACTTC.

This clonotype was seen a handful of times. The gene calls are TRBV19 and TRBJ2-7; 11 nucleotides match TRBD2. Germline trimming cut 5 bases from V and 5 bases from J; bases unmatched to any gene: 5. Germline V CDR1 and CDR2: LNHDA, SQIVND (reference sequence). The CDR3 extends over 14 amino acids. The CDR3 protein is CASSALAGAHEQYF. The CDR3, as DNA: TGTGCCAGTAGTGCACTAGCGGGAGCCCACGAGCAGTACTTC.

The V call is TRBV7-3, the J call TRBJ2-1; 12 nucleotides align to TRBD2. Germline values: CDR1 SGHTA, CDR2 FQGTGA. The CDR3 spans 15 residues. V lost 4 bases, J lost 4 bases, and 2 bases stayed unmatched. DNA for the CDR3: TGTGCCAGCAGCTCGGGACTAGCGGGTTACAATGAGCAGTTCTTC. Translating gives CASSSGLAGYNEQFF.

This clonotype was observed a few times. V is TRBV20-1 and J is TRBJ2-1; 7 nucleotides match TRBD2. The CDR3 extends over 14 amino acids. The germline CDR1 and CDR2 sequences are DFQATT and SNEGSKA (reference sequence). Trimming took 7 bases from V and 4 from J; bases not matched to a gene: 10. The CDR3 here is CSVPEGGPYNEQFF. In DNA form, the CDR3 reads TGCAGTGTCCCTGAGGGAGGGCCTTACAATGAGCAGTTCTTC.

CDR3 residues: CASSSFPRDRGSYGYTF. The CDR3 DNA reads as TGTGCCAGCAGTTCCTTCCCCCGGGACAGGGGAAGCTATGGCTACACCTTC. The V call is TRBV28, the J call TRBJ1-2; 10 nucleotides match TRBD1. V lost 4 bases, J lost 4 bases, and 12 bases stayed unmatched. This CDR3 has 17 amino acids. Germline V gives CDR1 MDHEN, CDR2 SYDVKM.

This rearrangement joins TRBV7-2 to TRBJ2-1; TRBD2 agrees at 10 bases. This CDR3 is 16 amino acids long. J gave up 3 bases and V 2 bases, and 4 bases lay outside the gene matches. The germline gives CDR1 SGHTA, CDR2 FQGNSA. This chain's CDR3 is CASSLKLAGFYNEQFF. CDR3 nucleotides: TGTGCCAGCAGCTTAAAACTAGCGGGGTTCTACAATGAGCAGTTCTTC.

V and J are TRBV28 and TRBJ1-2, with 7 bases identical to TRBD1. Germline loops: CDR1 MDHEN, CDR2 SYDVKM. The CDR3 contains 15 residues. Germline trimming cut 7 bases from V and 1 base from J; bases unmatched to any gene: 9. CDR3 nucleotide sequence: TGTGCCAGCACTCGCGGGGGGGACAGTAACTATGGCTACACCTTC. Its protein is CASTRGGDSNYGYTF.

CDR3 DNA sequence: TGTGCCAGCAGTTACGTGGGGGGGAGTATACAGCCCCAGCATTTT. Its translation: CASSYVGGSIQPQHF. The chain joins TRBV6-2 or TRBV6-3 to TRBJ1-5; D is perhaps TRBD1 (5 bases). This CDR3 region has 15 residues. CDR1 MNHEY and CDR2 SVGEGT come from the germline V gene. Trimming cost V 2 bases and J 7 bases, with 15 bases left between them.

The rearrangement joins TRBV7-8 to TRBJ1-2; the D gene is possibly TRBD1 (5 bases). The CDR3 length is 16 residues. Trimming pared 2 bases from V and 0 bases from J, leaving 13 bases between. Germline CDR1 reads SGHVS; CDR2 reads FQNEAQ. CDR3 nucleotides: TGTGCCAGCAGCTTATGGGGCCGGCAGACTAACTATGGCTACACCTTC. It is translated as CASSLWGRQTNYGYTF.

This clonotype has only one observation. This chain links TRBV2 with TRBJ2-2, with 8 nucleotides matching TRBD1. Germline V CDR1 and CDR2: SNHLY, FYNNEI. Trimming removed 7 bases from V and 5 bases from J; junction bases left unmatched: 6. The CDR3 has 14 residues. The CDR3 DNA sequence: TGTGCCAGCACCCAGGGGGCTAGTACCGGGGAGCTGTTTTTT. Translated: CASTQGASTGELFF.

This clonotype was recorded a few times. The chain carries TRBV24-1 and TRBJ2-5, with D uncertain. Trimming pared 2 bases from V and 2 bases from J, leaving 11 bases between. The CDR3 length is 15 residues. Germline values: CDR1 KGHDR, CDR2 SFDVKD. CDR3 protein: CATSDSGRLQETQYF. The DNA of the CDR3 is TGTGCCACCAGTGATTCGGGCAGGCTACAAGAGACCCAGTACTTC.

This clonotype is medium-sized by share. This rearrangement joins TRBV20-1 to TRBJ2-1; D not resolved. Deletions cut 0 bases from V and 2 bases from J, with 11 bases between. This CDR3 is 15 amino acids long. Looked up from germline, CDR1 is DFQATT and CDR2 is SNEGSKA (reference sequence). This CDR3 reads CSARDGRVTYNEQFF. The CDR3 nucleotides are TGCAGTGCTAGAGATGGCCGGGTGACCTACAATGAGCAGTTCTTC.

V usage is TRBV24-1 and J usage is TRBJ1-5; perhaps TRBD1 as D (5 bases). The CDR3 sequence is 15 residues long. Germline CDR1 KGHDR, CDR2 SFDVKD. The germline V and J ends were trimmed by 3 bases and 4 bases, with 12 bases remaining between them. The CDR3, as DNA: TGTGCCACCAGTGATAGTGACAGACTAAATCAGCCCCAGCATTTT. Encoded protein: CATSDSDRLNQPQHF.